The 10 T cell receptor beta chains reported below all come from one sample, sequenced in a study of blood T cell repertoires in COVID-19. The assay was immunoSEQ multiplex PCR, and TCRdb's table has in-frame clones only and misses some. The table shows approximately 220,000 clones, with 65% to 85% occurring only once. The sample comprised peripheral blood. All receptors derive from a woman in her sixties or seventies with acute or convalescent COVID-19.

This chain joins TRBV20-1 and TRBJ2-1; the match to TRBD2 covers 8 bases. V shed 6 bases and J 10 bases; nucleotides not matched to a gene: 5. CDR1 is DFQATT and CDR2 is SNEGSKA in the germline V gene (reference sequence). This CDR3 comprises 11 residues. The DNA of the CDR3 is TGCAGTGCATTACTAGCGGAGGAGCAGTTCTTC. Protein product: CSALLAEEQFF.

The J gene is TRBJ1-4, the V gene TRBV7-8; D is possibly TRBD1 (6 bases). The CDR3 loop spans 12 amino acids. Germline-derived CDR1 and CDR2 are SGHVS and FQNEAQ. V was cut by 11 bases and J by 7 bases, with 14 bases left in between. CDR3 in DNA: TGTGCCGGGGGCCTAACGGTTGAAAAACTGTTTTTT. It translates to CAGGLTVEKLFF.

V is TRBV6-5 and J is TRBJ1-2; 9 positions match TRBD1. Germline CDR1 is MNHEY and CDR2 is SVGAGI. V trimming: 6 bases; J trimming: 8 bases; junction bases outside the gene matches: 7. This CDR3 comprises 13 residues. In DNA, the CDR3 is TGTGCCAGCAGAGGACAGGGGTCGGGAGGCTACACCTTC. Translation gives CASRGQGSGGYTF.

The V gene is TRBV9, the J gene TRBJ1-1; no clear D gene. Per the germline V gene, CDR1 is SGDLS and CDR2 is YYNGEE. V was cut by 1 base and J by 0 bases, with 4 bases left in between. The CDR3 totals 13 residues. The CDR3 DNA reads TGTGCCAGCAGCGTAATTATGAACACTGAAGCTTTCTTT. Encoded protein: CASSVIMNTEAFF.

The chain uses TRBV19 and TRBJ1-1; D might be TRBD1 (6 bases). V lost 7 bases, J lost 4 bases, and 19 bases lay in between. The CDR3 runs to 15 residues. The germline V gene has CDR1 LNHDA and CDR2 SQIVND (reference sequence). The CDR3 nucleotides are TGTGCCAGTACACCGATCGGGGGCGGGGGCACTGAAGCTTTCTTT. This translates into CASTPIGGGGTEAFF.

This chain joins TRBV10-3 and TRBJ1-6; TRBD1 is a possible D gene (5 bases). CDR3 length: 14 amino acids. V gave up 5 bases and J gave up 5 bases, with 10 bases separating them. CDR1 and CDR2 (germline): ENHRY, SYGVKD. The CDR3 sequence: CAISTGTNNSPLHF. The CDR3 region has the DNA TGTGCCATCAGTACCGGGACTAATAATTCACCCCTCCACTTT.

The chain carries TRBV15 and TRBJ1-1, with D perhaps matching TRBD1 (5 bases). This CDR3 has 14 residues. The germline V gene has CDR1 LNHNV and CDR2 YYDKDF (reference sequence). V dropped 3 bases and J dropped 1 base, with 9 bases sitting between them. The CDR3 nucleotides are TGTGCCACCAGCAGGGACAACAGGAACACTGAAGCTTTCTTT. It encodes CATSRDNRNTEAFF.

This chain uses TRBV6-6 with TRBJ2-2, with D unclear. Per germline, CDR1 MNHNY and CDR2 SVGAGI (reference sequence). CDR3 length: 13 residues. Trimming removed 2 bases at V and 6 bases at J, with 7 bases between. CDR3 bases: TGTGCCAGCAGTTACGTTCTCGCCGGGGAGCTGTTTTTT. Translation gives CASSYVLAGELFF.

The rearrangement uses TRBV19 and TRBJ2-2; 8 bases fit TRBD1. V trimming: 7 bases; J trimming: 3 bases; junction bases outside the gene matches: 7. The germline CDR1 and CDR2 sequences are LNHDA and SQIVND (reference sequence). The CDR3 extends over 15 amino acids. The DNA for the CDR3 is TGTGCCAGTAACCCACAGGGGGGCTACACCGGGGAGCTGTTTTTT. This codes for CASNPQGGYTGELFF.

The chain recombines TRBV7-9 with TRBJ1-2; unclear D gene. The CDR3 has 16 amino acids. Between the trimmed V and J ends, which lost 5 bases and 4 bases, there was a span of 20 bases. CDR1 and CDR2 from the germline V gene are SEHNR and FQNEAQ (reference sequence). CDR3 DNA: TGTGCCAGCAGCCCGGGTGGCCGGGTGTCAATCTATGGCTACACCTTC. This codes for CASSPGGRVSIYGYTF.